This T cell receptor beta chain was sequenced during a study of CD8 T cells in Susac syndrome. RNA in amounts of about 0.5 to 1 ug was reverse transcribed with random hexamers. From the immunoSEQ multiplex PCR reads, TCRdb called clonotypes with MiXCR, one entry per CDR3 protein. Here the sample spans over 120,000 distinct CDR3 sequences, less than 95% being singletons. As controls, healthy donors matched for age and sex were used. Specimen: CD4+ T cells from PBMCs. This TCR came from a human donor in good health.

The CDR3 spells CASSSGQYNEQFF. The CDR3 bases are TGTGCCAGCAGCTCGGGGCAGTACAATGAGCAGTTCTTC. The chain is built from TRBV7-9 and TRBJ2-1; D is tentatively TRBD1 or TRBD2 (5 bases each). V was pared by 4 bases and J by 4 bases, with 8 bases between. This CDR3 has 13 amino acids. Germline assignment: CDR1 SEHNR and CDR2 FQNEAQ (reference sequence).